This TCR beta chain was sequenced for a study of cytomegalovirus exposure and HLA in healthy donors. Study-wide findings and caveats: Researchers reported in a later analysis that a missense DCLRE1C variant was tied to TCR beta V- and J-gene trimming. Researchers reported in a later analysis that common viral pathogens appeared linked to several top clusters. An analysis done earlier found most TCR beta V segments productive about 87% or about 30% of the time.

Amplification used 60 Vbeta primers and 13 Jbeta primers. Libraries were prepared by immunoSEQ multiplex PCR; TCRdb keeps only in-frame clonotypes and omits some of them. Of more than 200,000 clones detected, 65% to 90% appear once; the ten largest clones hold more than 1.3%. With respect to this clone: Its antigen is as yet unknown.

The donors (healthy individuals) were bone marrow donors. Sequencing was done on a sample of PBMCs. This clonotype was sampled from a girl aged 10 to 17 in good health and CMV-seronegative.

CDR3 coding DNA: TGTGCCAGCAGCTTGACAGGGGAAGTGGCCACTGAAGCTTTCTTT. Protein sequence: CASSLTGEVATEAFF. The chain joins TRBV28 to TRBJ1-1; TRBD1 agrees at 8 bases. The V segment lost 6 bases and the J segment 4 bases; nucleotides outside the gene matches: 10. This CDR3 has 15 residues. The V gene's germline CDR1 is MDHEN and CDR2 SYDVKM.